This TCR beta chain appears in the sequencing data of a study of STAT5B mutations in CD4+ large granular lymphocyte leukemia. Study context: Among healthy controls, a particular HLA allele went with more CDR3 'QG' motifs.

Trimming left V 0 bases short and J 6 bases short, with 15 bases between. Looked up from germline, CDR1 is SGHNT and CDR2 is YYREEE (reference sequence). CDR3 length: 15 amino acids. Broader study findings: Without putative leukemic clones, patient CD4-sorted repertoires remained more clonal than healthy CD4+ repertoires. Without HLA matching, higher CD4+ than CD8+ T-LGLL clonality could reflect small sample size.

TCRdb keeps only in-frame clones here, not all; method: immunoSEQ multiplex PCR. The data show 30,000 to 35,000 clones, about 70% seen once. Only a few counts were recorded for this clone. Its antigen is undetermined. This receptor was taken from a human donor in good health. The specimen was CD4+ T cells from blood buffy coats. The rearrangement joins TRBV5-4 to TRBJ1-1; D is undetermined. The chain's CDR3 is CASSLELGRSPEAFF. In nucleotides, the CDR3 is TGTGCCAGCAGCTTGGAACTAGGGCGAAGCCCTGAAGCTTTCTTT.